These 19 T cell receptor beta chains share one sample of origin, sequenced in a study of T-cell reconstitution after alpha-beta-depleted transplantation in children. The TCRbeta library was prepared with unique molecular identifiers. TCRdb passed the PCR reads through MiXCR, listing each CDR3 protein once. The sample contains hundreds of thousands of distinct CDR3 sequences, roughly 17% of which appear only once. The sample in question was PBMCs from the stem cell graft donor, obtained from the stem cell graft. The receptors come from a human donor who donated a stem cell graft to a child with acute myeloid leukemia.

In its sample, this clonotype was seen once. This may come from a read error, since a much larger clone is one base off. This sequence joins TRBV5-1 and TRBJ2-7, with a tentative D call TRBD1 (6 bases). Looked up from germline, CDR1 is SGHRS and CDR2 is YFSETQ. V lost 0 bases and J lost 5, with 12 bases in between. The CDR3 loop spans 14 amino acids. The CDR3 region is CASSLGSRGDEQYF. CDR3 DNA: TGCGCCAGCAGCTTGGGTTCCAGGGGTGACGAGCAGTACTTC.

This clonotype showed up many times. This chain uses TRBV29-1 with TRBJ1-2, with D unclear. The V end lost 0 bases, the J end lost 8 bases, and 7 bases lay between the germline ends. This CDR3 is built from 11 residues. Germline CDR1 reads SQVTM; CDR2 reads ANQGSEA. The CDR3 loop reads CSVEDRWGYTF. CDR3 in DNA: TGCAGCGTTGAAGATCGGTGGGGCTACACCTTC.

This clonotype was counted a few times. The chain joins TRBV9 to TRBJ2-3; 9 bases agree with TRBD1. The CDR3 length is 16 residues. With V trimmed by 0 bases and J by 4 bases, 6 bases remained unmatched. The V gene's germline CDR1 is SGDLS and CDR2 YYNGEE. The CDR3 DNA reads TGTGCCAGCAGCGTAGAACAGGGGGCTAGATCAGATACGCAGTATTTT. The encoded protein is CASSVEQGARSDTQYF.

The chain couples TRBV7-3 to TRBJ2-3; D perhaps matches TRBD1 (5 bases). CDR1 is SGHTA, CDR2 FQGTGA, per germline. There are 19 residues in the CDR3. Between the trimmed V and J ends, which lost 4 bases and 0 bases, there was a span of 23 bases. CDR3 bases: TGTGCCAGCAGCTCGGCGAGACCATCAGACAGAGCAAGCACAGATACGCAGTATTTT. Translating gives CASSSARPSDRASTDTQYF.

Ten or more counts support this clonotype. The chain has TRBV27 and TRBJ1-2; perhaps TRBD1 as D (6 bases). The CDR3 runs 13 residues. Germline loops: CDR1 MNHEY, CDR2 SMNVEV (reference sequence). Trimming left V 5 bases short and J 8 bases short, with 15 bases between. The CDR3 loop reads CASSLAPGAGYTF. CDR3 DNA sequence: TGTGCCAGCAGTCTCGCCCCAGGGGCCGGCTACACCTTC.

This clonotype has only a few counts. The chain joins TRBV24-1 to TRBJ2-1; D is possibly TRBD1 (5 bases). There are 15 residues in the CDR3. Germline CDR1 KGHDR, CDR2 SFDVKD. V gave up 2 bases and J gave up 8 bases, with 15 bases separating them. The CDR3: CATSDSFRVRDEQFF. The CDR3 coding sequence is TGTGCCACCAGTGATTCTTTCAGGGTTAGGGATGAGCAGTTCTTC.

Ten or more counts support this clonotype. The CDR3 bases are TGCAGCGGCGCGTCTGGCAGGGACACCGGGGAGCTGTTTTTT. Amino acid sequence: CSGASGRDTGELFF. The V gene is TRBV29-1, the J gene TRBJ2-2; tentatively, D is TRBD1 (5 bases). Germline V CDR1 and CDR2: SQVTM, ANQGSEA. The V gene lost 7 bases and the J gene lost 3 bases, with 15 bases spanning the gap. The CDR3 is 14 residues long.

The gene calls are TRBV7-9 and TRBJ2-1; TRBD2 might be the D (5 bases). Trimming shortened V by 5 bases and J by 2 bases, and 10 bases separated the two germline ends. Germline lookup yields CDR1 SEHNR and CDR2 FQNEAQ (reference sequence). CDR3 length: 14 amino acids. This CDR3 is CASSPDLTYNEQFF. CDR3 nucleotides: TGTGCCAGCAGCCCGGACTTAACCTACAATGAGCAGTTCTTC. Variable domain in full (rest from reference TRBV7-9 and TRBJ2-1): DTGVSQNPRHKITKRGQNVTFRCDPISEHNRLYWYRQTLGQGPEFLTYFQNEAQLEKSRLLSDRFSAERPKGSFSTLEIQRTEQGDSAMYLCASSPDLTYNEQFFGPGTRLTVL.

This clonotype was seen many times. The J gene is TRBJ2-5, the V gene TRBV11-2, with D uncertain. This CDR3 has 13 residues. The germline V gene has CDR1 SGHAT and CDR2 FQNNGV. The germline V and J ends were trimmed by 3 bases and 4 bases, with 9 bases remaining between them. In nucleotides, the CDR3 is TGTGCCAGCAGCTTGATCCCGGGAGAGACCCAGTACTTC. Translation gives CASSLIPGETQYF.

V gene TRBV5-1 combines with J gene TRBJ2-7; no clear D. V lost 3 bases and J 4 bases, leaving 14 bases between the germline ends. The CDR3 is 14 amino acids. The germline gives CDR1 SGHRS, CDR2 YFSETQ. The CDR3 DNA is TGCGCCAGCAGCTCCAGTCCTTCACAGTACGAGCAGTACTTC. Its translation: CASSSSPSQYEQYF.

The sample holds a few counts of this clonotype. The chain employs TRBV20-1 and TRBJ1-4; TRBD1 might be the D (6 bases). CDR3 size: 23 residues. Germline CDR1 reads DFQATT; CDR2 reads SNEGSKA (reference sequence). Trimming took off 0 bases at V and 5 bases at J, with 37 bases between the two ends. CDR3 region: CSARDLNHDPETGTVETNEKLFF. The CDR3 nucleotides read TGCAGTGCTAGAGATCTTAATCATGATCCGGAGACAGGCACCGTCGAGACCAATGAAAAACTGTTTTTT.

The sample holds many counts of this clonotype. The chain has TRBV5-5 and TRBJ1-2, with a tentative D call TRBD1 (6 bases). This CDR3 region has 15 residues. CDR1 and CDR2 (germline): SGHKS, YYEKEE (reference sequence). V was trimmed by 1 base and J by 2 bases, leaving 12 bases between them. CDR3 coding DNA: TGTGCCAGCAGCTTGAAATATGGGACAAACTATGGCTACACCTTC. Protein sequence: CASSLKYGTNYGYTF.

In its sample, this clonotype was seen many times. V and J are TRBV10-3 and TRBJ2-7, with D uncertain. The germline V gene has CDR1 ENHRY and CDR2 SYGVKD. The CDR3 contains 13 residues. Trimming left V 4 bases short and J 0 bases short, with 7 bases between. In nucleotides, the CDR3 is TGTGCCATCAGTGCTGCCGACTCCTACGAGCAGTACTTC. Translating gives CAISAADSYEQYF.

The V call is TRBV20-1, the J call TRBJ2-2; D possibly corresponds to TRBD2 (6 bases). There are 13 residues in the CDR3. V gave up 8 bases and J gave up 2 bases, with 12 bases separating them. CDR1 and CDR2 from the germline V gene are DFQATT and SNEGSKA (reference sequence). CDR3: CSIGTPNTGELFF. The CDR3 DNA is TGCAGTATCGGGACTCCAAACACCGGGGAGCTGTTTTTT.

In its sample, this clonotype was seen many times. The V call is TRBV27, the J call TRBJ1-1, with 7 positions matching TRBD1. J was trimmed by 3 bases and V by 6 bases; bases with no gene match: 4. CDR1 and CDR2 (germline): MNHEY, SMNVEV (reference sequence). CDR3 length: 13 residues. CDR3 amino acids: CASSITGDTEAFF. The CDR3 DNA follows: TGTGCCAGCAGCATCACAGGGGACACTGAAGCTTTCTTT.

In this sample, this clonotype turned up many times. The CDR3 loop reads CSAKGGGLGNTGELFF. CDR3 coding DNA: TGCAGTGCAAAGGGGGGGGGCCTGGGAAACACCGGGGAGCTGTTTTTT. The chain recombines TRBV20-1 with TRBJ2-2; a weak D match, TRBD2 (7 bases). The germline V and J ends were trimmed by 6 bases and 2 bases, with 19 bases remaining between them. Germline assignment: CDR1 DFQATT and CDR2 SNEGSKA (reference sequence). This CDR3 has 16 amino acids.

About this clonotype: The CDR3 carries no conserved terminal phenylalanine or tryptophan, so it likely arises from a read error. This sequence joins TRBV6-1 and TRBJ2-7; D possibly uses TRBD1 or TRBD2 (6 bases each). The germline V gene has CDR1 MNHNS and CDR2 SASEGT. V lost 1 base and J 4 bases, leaving 11 bases between the germline ends. CDR3 length equals 14 residues. The CDR3 region has the DNA TGTGCCAGCAGTGAAGGGAAGGGGGGATACGAGCAGTACGAC. Amino acid sequence: CASSEGKGGYEQYD.

In its sample, this clonotype was seen many times. V usage is TRBV29-1 and J usage is TRBJ2-5; D might be TRBD1 or TRBD2, each matching 6 bases. Germline V gives CDR1 SQVTM, CDR2 ANQGSEA. The CDR3 contains 14 residues. Trimming left V 6 bases short and J 2 bases short, with 16 bases between. DNA for the CDR3: TGCAGCGTGGGGGGCCGACAACCACAAGAGACCCAGTACTTC. It specifies CSVGGRQPQETQYF.

Turning to this clonotype: A read error may be the cause here, since a much bigger clone is one base away. The chain couples TRBV29-1 to TRBJ1-2; 9 nucleotides agree with TRBD1. This CDR3 spans 14 amino acids. J lost 4 bases, V lost 7 bases, and 10 bases had no gene match. Germline CDR1 and CDR2: SQVTM and ANQGSEA. The DNA of the CDR3 is TGCAGCGCCTGGACAGGGGATGCCCCCTATGGCTACACCTTC. This codes for CSAWTGDAPYGYTF.